Each of the 4 T cell receptor beta chains below was sequenced from the same sample in a study of OX40 agonist ivuxolimab in advanced cancers. Some clones are missing from TCRdb's copy, which holds only in-frame ones; the method was immunoSEQ multiplex PCR. Altogether tens of thousands of clones are present, about four fifths being singletons, with the ten largest covering about 7%. This specimen was CD4+ or CD8+ T cells sorted from blood, taken in a trial of the OX40 agonist ivuxolimab. All receptors come from an adult with an advanced solid tumor such as melanoma, head and neck, liver or kidney cancer.

The chain employs TRBV10-2 and TRBJ2-4; TRBD1 aligns across 11 bases. The V gene end was trimmed by 2 bases and the J gene end by 8 bases; junction bases not matched to a gene: 2. The CDR3 length is 14 residues. Germline loops: CDR1 WSHSY, CDR2 SAAADI. The CDR3 region is CASSEPGQGDIQYF. The CDR3 nucleotides read TGCGCCAGCAGTGAGCCGGGACAGGGGGACATTCAGTACTTC.

This chain uses TRBV7-2 with TRBJ1-4; TRBD1 matches 11 bases. This CDR3 is 17 amino acids long. Germline CDR1 and CDR2: SGHTA and FQGNSA. The trim removed 2 bases at V and 6 bases at J, leaving 8 bases unmatched. The CDR3, as DNA: TGTGCCAGCAGCTTACAGGGGACAGGGGGAGGTTATGAAAAACTGTTTTTT. It encodes CASSLQGTGGGYEKLFF. Filled out from reference TRBV7-2 and TRBJ1-4, the complete variable domain reads GAGVSQSPSNKVTEKGKDVELRCDPISGHTALYWYRQSLGQGLEFLIYFQGNSAPDKSGLPSDRFSAERTGGSVSTLTIQRTQQEDSAVYLCASSLQGTGGGYEKLFFGSGTQLSVL.

This clone showed up just once. This sequence joins TRBV18 and TRBJ2-1, with a possible D match to TRBD1 (6 bases). The V gene lost 4 bases and the J gene lost 5 bases, with 12 bases spanning the gap. The length of the CDR3 is 14 residues. Looked up from germline, CDR1 is KGHSH and CDR2 is LQKENI. CDR3 in DNA: TGTGCCAGCTCACGACGGACAGAAAACAATGAGCAGTTCTTC. Protein product: CASSRRTENNEQFF.

This clone was found once. The chain has TRBV5-1 and TRBJ1-2; 7 bases line up with TRBD1. The CDR3 is 14 amino acids. From germline, CDR1 is SGHRS and CDR2 YFSETQ. V lost 1 base and J lost 8; bases outside the gene matches: 8. CDR3 bases: TGCGCCAGCAGCTTGTCCGACAGGGAATCCGGCTACACCTTC. Translating gives CASSLSDRESGYTF.